The 5 T cell receptor beta chains below come from one sample, sequenced in a study of blood T cell repertoires in COVID-19 (TCRdb year 2020). Library construction relied on the immunoSEQ multiplex PCR assay. In its TCRdb copy, this immuneACCESS table keeps in-frame sequences only and misses some clones. Where compared with another copy, unresolved V genes explain less than half of these, and the others have no known cause. This sample has approximately 230,000 clones in its table, and 70% to 85% of those were observed once. The ten largest clones add up to about 15% of the sample. Material: PBMCs or T cells enriched from blood (not recorded which). The receptor source for this set is a man aged 35 to 55 who had recovered from COVID-19.

This chain uses TRBV19 with TRBJ2-5; 10 nucleotides line up with TRBD1. CDR1 is LNHDA, CDR2 SQIVND, per germline (reference sequence). With 4 bases clipped from V and 4 bases from J, the junction kept 3 bases outside the gene matches. CDR3 length: 14 amino acids. The CDR3 loop is CASSRQGARETQYF. In DNA, the CDR3 is TGTGCCAGTAGTAGACAGGGGGCACGAGAGACCCAGTACTTC.

The V gene is TRBV19, the J gene TRBJ1-5; the D gene is possibly TRBD1 (6 bases). Germline CDR1 is LNHDA and CDR2 is SQIVND (reference sequence). The CDR3 has 15 amino acids. The V end lost 5 bases, the J end lost 5 bases, and 16 bases lay between the germline ends. This CDR3 reads CASSGAGAGDQPQHF. CDR3 DNA sequence: TGTGCCAGTAGTGGTGCTGGGGCAGGGGATCAGCCCCAGCATTTT.

The V call is TRBV5-1, the J call TRBJ2-3; TRBD2 matches at 10 bases. Unmatched junction bases numbered 4, after V lost 0 bases and J lost 6 bases. The CDR3 is made up of 15 amino acids. Germline-derived CDR1 and CDR2 are SGHRS and YFSETQ. CDR3 region: CASSLEASGGDTQYF. The CDR3, as DNA: TGCGCCAGCAGCTTGGAGGCTAGCGGGGGTGATACGCAGTATTTT.

This clone was recorded once. The gene calls are TRBV12-3 or TRBV12-4 and TRBJ2-5, with D perhaps matching TRBD2 (5 bases). This CDR3 is built from 12 residues. Trimming shortened V by 5 bases and J by 5 bases, and 9 bases separated the two germline ends. This chain's CDR3 is CASSPTGETQYF. The CDR3 DNA sequence: TGTGCCAGCAGTCCGACGGGGGAGACCCAGTACTTC.

The chain links TRBV9 to TRBJ2-4, with 8 nucleotides matching TRBD1. This CDR3 contains 17 residues. V was pared by 4 bases and J by 1 base, with 10 bases of the junction left unmatched. Per the germline V gene, CDR1 is SGDLS and CDR2 is YYNGEE. The DNA for the CDR3 is TGTGCCAGCAGCCCCCGGCCAGGGGGCGAGGCCAAAAACATTCAGTACTTC. This translates into CASSPRPGGEAKNIQYF.